This entry lists 19 T cell receptor beta chains sequenced from one sample in a study of blood T cell repertoires in COVID-19. Some clones are missing from TCRdb's copy, which holds only in-frame ones; the method was immunoSEQ multiplex PCR. This sample carries around 140,000 clones, approximately 80% of them seen once, and the ten largest clones take 3.5% to 4%. The sequencing input was peripheral blood. The receptors shown here come from a man between 65 and 85 years old who had recovered from COVID-19.

This clone was counted once. The chain employs TRBV7-9 and TRBJ1-2; 7 nucleotides agree with TRBD1. The J segment lost 8 bases and the V segment lost 1 base, leaving 4 bases of the junction unmatched. This CDR3 contains 13 residues. Germline CDR1 is SEHNR and CDR2 is FQNEAQ (reference sequence). CDR3 coding DNA: TGTGCCAGCAGCTTAGAGGGGACAGCCGGCTACACCTTC. It encodes CASSLEGTAGYTF.

The rearrangement links TRBV2 to TRBJ2-7; 7 bases are a match to TRBD2. The CDR3 is made up of 13 amino acids. Germline CDR1 and CDR2: SNHLY and FYNNEI. V shed 7 bases and J 2 bases; nucleotides not matched to a gene: 5. The CDR3 region is CASTSGSAYEQYF. The DNA of the CDR3 is TGTGCCAGCACTAGCGGTAGTGCCTACGAGCAGTACTTC.

The rearrangement joins TRBV5-1 to TRBJ2-7, with a possible D match to TRBD1 (5 bases). This CDR3 has 13 amino acids. V was clipped by 3 bases and J by 4 bases, with 11 bases between them. Germline CDR1 is SGHRS and CDR2 is YFSETQ. The CDR3 spells CASSSGPGYEQYF. The CDR3 DNA reads TGCGCCAGCAGCTCTGGGCCAGGGTACGAGCAGTACTTC.

V and J are TRBV4-1 and TRBJ2-7; no clear D. The V end lost 1 base, the J end lost 2 bases, and 12 bases lay between the germline ends. Germline V gives CDR1 MGHRA, CDR2 YSYEKL. The CDR3 consists of 15 residues. As DNA, the CDR3 is TGCGCCAGCAGCCAAGCTGGCGGTTTAGCCTACGAGCAGTACTTC. Translated, it gives CASSQAGGLAYEQYF.

This sequence joins TRBV5-1 and TRBJ1-2; D perhaps matches TRBD1 (5 bases). The V gene's germline CDR1 is SGHRS and CDR2 YFSETQ. Deletions cut 7 bases from V and 7 bases from J, with 20 bases between. The CDR3 runs to 14 residues. CDR3 protein: CASGATLSKFGYTF. DNA for the CDR3: TGCGCCAGCGGGGCGACATTATCGAAGTTTGGCTACACCTTC.

The chain employs TRBV7-2 and TRBJ2-2; TRBD2 aligns across 9 bases. V shed 5 bases, J shed 4 bases, and the junction held 11 bases outside the gene matches. This CDR3 spans 17 amino acids. Germline CDR1 reads SGHTA; CDR2 reads FQGNSA. CDR3 in amino acids: CASSRVSGSEVTGELFF. CDR3 DNA: TGTGCCAGCAGCCGGGTTAGCGGGAGCGAGGTCACCGGGGAGCTGTTTTTT.

The gene calls are TRBV4-1 and TRBJ2-1; the D is unclear. The CDR3 consists of 15 residues. Trimming stripped 1 base from V and 4 bases from J, with 11 bases between. Germline V CDR1 and CDR2: MGHRA, YSYEKL. CDR3 protein: CASSQAYGLYNEQFF. As DNA, the CDR3 is TGCGCCAGCAGCCAAGCATACGGGTTGTACAATGAGCAGTTCTTC.

The chain links TRBV7-9 to TRBJ2-1; the D gene is possibly TRBD2 (6 bases). Germline V CDR1 and CDR2: SEHNR, FQNEAQ (reference sequence). Trimming took 5 bases from V and 3 from J, leaving 14 bases between them. CDR3 length: 15 residues. The CDR3 DNA follows: TGTGCCAGCAGCCAGATCGGGACTGGCTACAATGAGCAGTTCTTC. Translated: CASSQIGTGYNEQFF.

The chain employs TRBV5-1 and TRBJ1-2; possibly TRBD1 for D (5 bases). The V end lost 4 bases, the J end lost 3 bases, and 13 bases lay between the germline ends. The CDR3 is 14 residues long. Germline V CDR1 and CDR2: SGHRS, YFSETQ. The CDR3 sequence is CASSVTGGDYGYTF. In DNA, the CDR3 is TGCGCCAGCAGCGTCACCGGGGGGGACTATGGCTACACCTTC.

The J gene is TRBJ2-5, the V gene TRBV5-1; maybe TRBD1 (6 bases). Deletions cut 4 bases from V and 5 bases from J, with 24 bases between. This CDR3 spans 17 amino acids. Per the germline V gene, CDR1 is SGHRS and CDR2 is YFSETQ. The CDR3 DNA is TGCGCCAGCAGCGCATCCGGGACATTGCAGCTCGGGGAGACCCAGTACTTC. Protein product: CASSASGTLQLGETQYF.

CDR3 residues: CASSFGWGSYEQYF. CDR3 nucleotide sequence: TGTGCCAGCAGCTTCGGTTGGGGCTCGTACGAGCAGTACTTC. The chain combines TRBV5-6 with TRBJ2-7; possible D gene TRBD1, 5 bases. CDR1 and CDR2 (germline): SGHDT, YYEEEE. The CDR3 is 14 amino acids. V was pared by 2 bases and J by 4 bases, with 13 bases between.

CDR3 sequence (DNA): TGTGCCAGCAGCCCCCGGACTAGCGGGTCCTGGGGCTACGAGCAGTACTTC. The encoded protein is CASSPRTSGSWGYEQYF. V is TRBV13 and J is TRBJ2-7; 11 nucleotides agree with TRBD2. J gave up 3 bases and V 5 bases, and 12 bases lay outside the gene matches. Germline V CDR1 and CDR2: PRHDT, FYEKMQ (reference sequence). The CDR3 covers 17 residues.

This chain connects TRBV5-8 to TRBJ2-4, with D possibly matching TRBD1 (6 bases). The V gene lost 4 bases and the J gene lost 0 bases, with 11 bases spanning the gap. The V gene's germline CDR1 is SGHTS and CDR2 YDEGEE. This CDR3 is 15 amino acids long. In nucleotides, the CDR3 is TGTGCCAGCAGCAGTGACAGGATAGCCAAAAACATTCAGTACTTC. Amino acid sequence: CASSSDRIAKNIQYF.

The CDR3 is CASSSGTGGAAEQYF. The DNA of the CDR3 is TGTGCCAGCAGCTCCGGGACAGGGGGCGCGGCCGAGCAGTACTTC. The chain couples TRBV7-9 to TRBJ2-7; 12 bases are a match to TRBD1. The J segment lost 6 bases and the V segment lost 4 bases, leaving 7 bases of the junction unmatched. Germline V lookup: CDR1 SEHNR, CDR2 FQNEAQ (reference sequence). The CDR3 loop spans 15 amino acids.

About this clone itself: Other DNA sequences in the same sample also yield this CDR3. The chain links TRBV5-1 to TRBJ2-1; 12 nucleotides line up with TRBD2. The CDR3 spans 15 residues. Trimming cost V 0 bases and J 7 bases; bases outside gene matches: 2. The germline V gene has CDR1 SGHRS and CDR2 YFSETQ. Written as DNA, the CDR3 is TGCGCCAGCAGCTTGGGACTAGCGGGAGTTAATGAGCAGTTCTTC. This sequence encodes CASSLGLAGVNEQFF. Looking up the rest from reference TRBV5-1 and TRBJ2-1 gives the full variable domain: KAGVTQTPRYLIKTRGQQVTLSCSPISGHRSVSWYQQTPGQGLQFLFEYFSETQRNKGNFPGRFSGRQFSNSRSEMNVSTLELGDSALYLCASSLGLAGVNEQFFGPGTRLTVL.

This chain joins TRBV3-1 (or the pseudogene TRBV3-2) and TRBJ2-7; unclear D gene. Germline V gives CDR1 LGHDT, CDR2 YNNKEL (reference sequence). The CDR3 is 12 amino acids. With 0 bases removed from V and 6 bases from J, the gap between germline ends came to 6 bases. CDR3 DNA sequence: TGTGCCAGCAGCCAAGAACCGAGCGAGCAGTACTTC. It is translated as CASSQEPSEQYF.

This chain connects TRBV7-6 to TRBJ2-1; tentatively, D is TRBD2 (5 bases). The CDR3 is 17 amino acids. The germline V gene encodes CDR1 SGHVS and CDR2 FNYEAQ. The V end lost 5 bases, the J end lost 1 base, and 18 bases lay between the germline ends. The DNA of the CDR3 is TGTGCCAGCAGCCCTTTTAGTGGGCCGGGGTCCTACAATGAGCAGTTCTTC. Translated, it gives CASSPFSGPGSYNEQFF.

In its sample, this clone was seen once. The chain joins TRBV3-1 (or the pseudogene TRBV3-2) to TRBJ1-4; a weak D match, TRBD1 (6 bases). This CDR3 is 16 amino acids long. Trimming took off 5 bases at V and 8 bases at J, with 21 bases between the two ends. CDR1 is LGHDT, CDR2 YNNKEL, per germline (reference sequence). CDR3 sequence reads: CASSSRDNSFGEKLFF. CDR3 sequence (DNA): TGTGCCAGCAGCTCCCGGGACAACTCTTTCGGGGAAAAACTGTTTTTT.

The chain combines TRBV18 with TRBJ2-7; 13 bases are shared with TRBD2. The trim removed 6 bases at V and 6 bases at J, leaving 8 bases unmatched. The CDR3 loop spans 15 amino acids. Per germline, CDR1 KGHSH and CDR2 LQKENI. The CDR3 loop reads CASSRGLAGETEQYF. Here the CDR3 DNA reads TGTGCCAGCTCCCGCGGACTAGCGGGAGAAACCGAGCAGTACTTC.